Following are 29 T cell receptor beta chains from one sample sequenced in a study of blood T cell repertoires in COVID-19. Assay: immunoSEQ multiplex PCR; the TCRdb copy retains only in-frame clones and omits some. The table lists under 200,000 clones, about 88% of them singletons. The specimen sequenced was peripheral blood. The origin of the receptors is a man aged 60-69 years with acute or convalescent COVID-19.

The V call is TRBV11-3, the J call TRBJ2-7; D is perhaps TRBD2 (6 bases). There are 14 residues in the CDR3. The V and J ends lost 1 base and 4 bases respectively, with 11 bases between them. Germline CDR1 SGHNT, CDR2 YENEEA. The DNA of the CDR3 is TGTGCCAGCAGCTTAGGGCGGGAACGGTACGAGCAGTACTTC. As protein: CASSLGRERYEQYF.

The rearrangement joins TRBV11-2 to TRBJ1-2, with D possibly matching TRBD1 (6 bases). The CDR3 totals 13 residues. CDR1 is SGHAT and CDR2 is FQNNGV in the germline V gene. Trimming took 5 bases from V and 3 from J, leaving 10 bases between them. The chain's CDR3 is CASSRWTDYGYTF. The CDR3 region has the DNA TGTGCCAGCAGCCGTTGGACAGACTATGGCTACACCTTC.

The chain couples TRBV7-3 to TRBJ2-1, with 10 bases aligning to TRBD2. The CDR3 loop spans 16 amino acids. The junction had 9 bases not matched to a gene; V was cut back by 3 bases and J by 7 bases. In germline, CDR1 is SGHTA, CDR2 FQGTGA. The CDR3 is CASSFGLAVGGNEQFF. The CDR3 DNA is TGTGCCAGCAGCTTCGGACTAGCGGTGGGGGGGAATGAGCAGTTCTTC.

This clone appeared a few times. This sequence joins TRBV30 and TRBJ1-5; the D gene is possibly TRBD1 (5 bases). From germline, CDR1 is GTSNPN and CDR2 SVGIG (reference sequence). The CDR3 totals 14 residues. The germline V and J ends were trimmed by 0 bases and 0 bases, with 6 bases remaining between them. CDR3 region: CAWSVGDSNQPQHF. The CDR3 DNA reads TGTGCCTGGAGTGTAGGGGATAGCAATCAGCCCCAGCATTTT.

This chain links TRBV5-6 with TRBJ1-1; D is undetermined. The CDR3 totals 13 residues. Germline CDR1 is SGHDT and CDR2 is YYEEEE. Trimming shortened V by 1 base and J by 1 base, and 5 bases separated the two germline ends. Here the CDR3 reads CASSLRGNTEAFF. DNA of the CDR3: TGTGCCAGCAGCTTGCGGGGGAACACTGAAGCTTTCTTT.

A remark on this clone: In the same sample, other DNA sequences code for this CDR3. The chain is built from TRBV24-1 and TRBJ1-2; a weak D match, TRBD1 (5 bases). Trimming removed 4 bases from V and 5 bases from J, with 16 bases in between. The CDR3 totals 15 residues. Germline loops: CDR1 KGHDR, CDR2 SFDVKD. CDR3 region: CATSDPGQGEYGYTF. CDR3 nucleotides: TGTGCCACCAGTGACCCCGGACAAGGGGAATATGGCTACACCTTC.

The chain employs TRBV6-5 and TRBJ1-1; 7 nucleotides match TRBD1. The ends lost 2 bases at V and 3 bases at J; junction bases unmatched: 6. The CDR3 is made up of 15 amino acids. In germline, CDR1 is MNHEY, CDR2 SVGAGI. The CDR3 DNA reads as TGTGCCAGCAGTTACCTGGGACAGTGGGACACTGAAGCTTTCTTT. It translates to CASSYLGQWDTEAFF.

The chain recombines TRBV7-9 with TRBJ1-1; the D gene is possibly TRBD1 (6 bases). The germline V gene encodes CDR1 SEHNR and CDR2 FQNEAQ (reference sequence). Trimming pared 5 bases from V and 2 bases from J, leaving 15 bases between. The CDR3 sequence is 15 residues long. The CDR3 bases are TGTGCCAGCAGCCTCGTCCAGGGGCGCAACACTGAAGCTTTCTTT. Translation gives CASSLVQGRNTEAFF.

The chain is built from TRBV18 and TRBJ1-3; 8 bases map to TRBD1. The germline CDR1 and CDR2 sequences are KGHSH and LQKENI. V was pared by 4 bases and J by 0 bases, with 5 bases of the junction left unmatched. The CDR3 has 16 residues. The CDR3 DNA is TGTGCCAGCTCACGGGACAGGATCGACTCTGGAAACACCATATATTTT. Amino acids: CASSRDRIDSGNTIYF.

This chain connects TRBV6-4 to TRBJ2-1, with D maybe TRBD1 (6 bases). Germline-derived CDR1 and CDR2 are MRHNA and SNTAGT. The CDR3 runs 14 residues. V dropped 3 bases and J dropped 9 bases, with 15 bases sitting between them. DNA for the CDR3: TGTGCCAGCAGTGAACAGGGCCGGGTAGGTGAGCAGTTCTTC. Translated: CASSEQGRVGEQFF.

V gene TRBV7-2 combines with J gene TRBJ1-5; D is uncertain. Germline loops: CDR1 SGHTA, CDR2 FQGNSA. The CDR3 length is 15 residues. The V and J ends lost 1 base and 0 bases respectively, with 7 bases between them. CDR3 DNA: TGTGCCAGCAGCTTAGGAGTATATAGCAATCAGCCCCAGCATTTT. It specifies CASSLGVYSNQPQHF.

The CDR3 loop is CASSFGQAVGETQYF. In nucleotides, the CDR3 is TGTGCCAGCAGTTTCGGACAGGCGGTGGGAGAGACCCAGTACTTC. The chain employs TRBV11-3 and TRBJ2-5; 7 positions agree with TRBD1. V lost 6 bases, J lost 4 bases, and 11 bases stayed unmatched. The germline CDR1 and CDR2 sequences are SGHNT and YENEEA. The CDR3 runs to 15 residues.

The genes are TRBV3-1 (or the pseudogene TRBV3-2) and TRBJ2-1, with 9 nucleotides matching TRBD1. V lost 4 bases and J lost 7; bases outside the gene matches: 5. CDR3 size: 14 residues. Germline CDR1 LGHDT, CDR2 YNNKEL (reference sequence). CDR3 residues: CASSPGQGLNEQFF. The CDR3 DNA is TGTGCCAGCAGCCCGGGACAGGGCCTAAATGAGCAGTTCTTC.

V is TRBV9 and J is TRBJ1-1; perhaps TRBD1 as D (5 bases). The CDR3 is 12 amino acids. CDR1 SGDLS and CDR2 YYNGEE come from the germline V gene. Between the trimmed V and J ends, which lost 0 bases and 11 bases, there was a span of 11 bases. This CDR3 is CASSVGHGAAFF. The DNA of the CDR3 is TGTGCCAGCAGCGTAGGGCATGGGGCCGCTTTCTTT.

This clone was picked up a small number of times. This chain uses TRBV15 with TRBJ2-7; 7 nucleotides align to TRBD1. This CDR3 spans 13 amino acids. The germline CDR1 and CDR2 sequences are LNHNV and YYDKDF (reference sequence). V lost 5 bases to trimming and J lost 6 bases; unmatched junction nucleotides: 7. The CDR3 loop is CATSFQQGTEQYV. CDR3 in DNA: TGTGCCACCAGCTTCCAACAGGGGACCGAGCAGTACGTC.

The chain links TRBV18 to TRBJ1-1; 7 nucleotides agree with TRBD1. CDR3 length: 15 residues. Trimming cost V 5 bases and J 4 bases; bases outside gene matches: 10. Germline CDR1 and CDR2: KGHSH and LQKENI. The CDR3 DNA sequence: TGTGCCAGCTCAGCCTACCAGGGGGGTGGCACTGAAGCTTTCTTT. The encoded protein is CASSAYQGGGTEAFF. Complete variable domain (other parts from reference TRBV18 and TRBJ1-1): NAGVMQNPRHLVRRRGQEARLRCSPMKGHSHVYWYRQLPEEGLKFMVYLQKENIIDESGMPKERFSAEFPKEGPSILRIQQVVRGDSAAYFCASSAYQGGGTEAFFGQGTRLTVV.

This clone was seen once. The V call is TRBV19, the J call TRBJ2-3; D gene uncertain. Looked up from germline, CDR1 is LNHDA and CDR2 is SQIVND (reference sequence). The CDR3 loop spans 13 amino acids. V lost 7 bases, J lost 1 base, and 9 bases lay in between. The CDR3 DNA follows: TGTGCCAGTACCGCTCGGGGCACAGATACGCAGTATTTT. Amino acids: CASTARGTDTQYF.

This rearrangement joins TRBV5-4 to TRBJ1-4; 8 bases line up with TRBD1. J lost 5 bases, V lost 4 bases, and 10 bases had no gene match. This CDR3 comprises 16 residues. Germline V gene sequence: CDR1 SGHNT, CDR2 YYREEE (reference sequence). The CDR3 sequence is CASSEQTGGRNEKLFF. The DNA for the CDR3 is TGTGCCAGCAGCGAACAAACAGGGGGGAGGAATGAAAAACTGTTTTTT.

DNA for the CDR3: TGTGCCAGCAGTCGGACAGGGGGCGTTAGAAGTAATTCACCCCTCCACTTT. Its translation: CASSRTGGVRSNSPLHF. The chain employs TRBV6-6 and TRBJ1-6; 11 bases are a match to TRBD1. Losses at the gene ends were 5 bases for V and 6 bases for J; bases not matched to a gene: 9. The CDR3 spans 17 residues. Germline CDR1 is MNHNY and CDR2 is SVGAGI (reference sequence).

The chain recombines TRBV7-3 with TRBJ1-1; D perhaps matches TRBD1 (5 bases). Deletions cut 5 bases from V and 4 bases from J, with 11 bases between. Per the germline V gene, CDR1 is SGHTA and CDR2 is FQGTGA. The CDR3 length is 13 residues. CDR3: CASSLGGGTEAFF. CDR3 DNA sequence: TGTGCCAGCAGCCTCGGGGGGGGCACTGAAGCTTTCTTT.

This chain connects TRBV7-2 to TRBJ1-2; 9 bases agree with TRBD1. In germline, CDR1 is SGHTA, CDR2 FQGNSA. The CDR3 is 14 amino acids. The trim removed 3 bases at V and 10 bases at J, leaving 9 bases unmatched. The CDR3 bases are TGTGCCAGCAGCTTGTCGTCAGGACAGGGGACCTACACCTTC. Its translation is CASSLSSGQGTYTF. The full variable domain, in which reference TRBV7-2 and TRBJ1-2 provide the parts outside the CDR3, is GAGVSQSPSNKVTEKGKDVELRCDPISGHTALYWYRQSLGQGLEFLIYFQGNSAPDKSGLPSDRFSAERTGGSVSTLTIQRTQQEDSAVYLCASSLSSGQGTYTFGSGTRLTVV.

The rearrangement uses TRBV10-1 and TRBJ2-3, with 7 positions matching TRBD2. Trimming cost V 6 bases and J 2 bases; bases outside gene matches: 2. The CDR3 spans 13 residues. Germline assignment: CDR1 WNHNN and CDR2 SYGVQD (reference sequence). The CDR3 nucleotides are TGCGCCAGCAGGAGGGACTACACAGATACGCAGTATTTT. Encoded protein: CASRRDYTDTQYF.

The rearrangement uses TRBV2 and TRBJ2-7; TRBD2 matches 7 bases. Germline-derived CDR1 and CDR2 are SNHLY and FYNNEI. The CDR3 has 12 amino acids. Trimming took 10 bases from V and 0 from J; bases not matched to a gene: 3. CDR3 sequence (DNA): TGTGCCACCGGGACTAACTCCTACGAGCAGTACTTC. This translates into CATGTNSYEQYF.

The CDR3 sequence is CASDQGGGYTF. For the CDR3, the DNA is TGTGCCAGCGACCAGGGAGGAGGCTACACCTTC. The chain links TRBV19 to TRBJ1-2; tentatively, D is TRBD1 (5 bases). CDR3 length: 11 residues. Between the trimmed V and J ends, which lost 9 bases and 8 bases, there was a span of 13 bases. Per the germline V gene, CDR1 is LNHDA and CDR2 is SQIVND (reference sequence).

The CDR3 is CASSLAGGTEAFF. CDR3 coding DNA: TGTGCCAGCAGCTTAGCAGGGGGGACTGAAGCTTTCTTT. The rearrangement joins TRBV11-2 to TRBJ1-1; TRBD1 matches at 7 bases. This CDR3 has 13 amino acids. Germline CDR1 and CDR2: SGHAT and FQNNGV. The J segment lost 5 bases and the V segment lost 1 base, leaving 1 base of the junction unmatched.

A remark on this clone: The sample carries other DNA sequences with the same CDR3. This rearrangement joins TRBV5-1 to TRBJ1-2; the D gene is possibly TRBD1 (6 bases). The CDR3 covers 13 residues. Trimming pared 0 bases from V and 8 bases from J, leaving 11 bases between. Germline CDR1 SGHRS, CDR2 YFSETQ. The CDR3 loop is CASSLEGEYGYTF. CDR3 in DNA: TGCGCCAGCAGCTTGGAGGGGGAATACGGCTACACCTTC.

The gene calls are TRBV3-1 (or the pseudogene TRBV3-2) and TRBJ2-3; TRBD2 matches at 9 bases. With 5 bases clipped from V and 4 bases from J, the junction kept 10 bases outside the gene matches. CDR3 length: 16 residues. Looked up from germline, CDR1 is LGHDT and CDR2 is YNNKEL (reference sequence). DNA for the CDR3: TGTGCCAGCAGCAAGGTTCCAGCGGGAGGTGCAGATACGCAGTATTTT. Its translation: CASSKVPAGGADTQYF.

The table lists this clone with a count of one. This chain connects TRBV29-1 to TRBJ2-5; 10 bases line up with TRBD1. With V trimmed by 3 bases and J by 5 bases, 3 bases remained unmatched. The CDR3 is 13 residues long. Germline CDR1 reads SQVTM; CDR2 reads ANQGSEA. The CDR3 coding sequence is TGCAGCGTTGAGGACAGGGGGACCGAGACCCAGTACTTC. Protein sequence: CSVEDRGTETQYF.

This clone showed up just once. The chain employs TRBV18 and TRBJ2-2; tentative D call: TRBD1 (8 bases). V lost 3 bases and J lost 0, with 17 bases in between. The CDR3 loop spans 18 amino acids. From germline, CDR1 is KGHSH and CDR2 LQKENI. This CDR3 is CASSPVGGTGSNTGELFF. The CDR3 nucleotides are TGTGCCAGCTCACCGGTCGGGGGGACAGGCTCGAACACCGGGGAGCTGTTTTTT.